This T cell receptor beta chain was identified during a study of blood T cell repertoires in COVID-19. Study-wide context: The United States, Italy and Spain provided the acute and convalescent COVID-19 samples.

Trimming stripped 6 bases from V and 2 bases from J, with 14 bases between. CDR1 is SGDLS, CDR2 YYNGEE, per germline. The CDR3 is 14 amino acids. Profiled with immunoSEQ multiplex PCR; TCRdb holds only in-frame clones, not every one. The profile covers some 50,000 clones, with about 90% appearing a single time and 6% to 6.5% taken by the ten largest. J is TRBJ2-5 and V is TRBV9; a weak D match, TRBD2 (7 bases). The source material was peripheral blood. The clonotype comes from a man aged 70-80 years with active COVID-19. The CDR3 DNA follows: TGTGCCAGCACGGAGGGGGGGACTCAAGAGACCCAGTACTTC. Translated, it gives CASTEGGTQETQYF.